The next 12 T cell receptor beta chains were all read from a single sample in a study of blood T cell repertoires in COVID-19. Method: immunoSEQ multiplex PCR; TCRdb's copy keeps in-frame clones and lacks some. This sample has a few hundred thousand clones; about 81% occur once, and the top ten carry over 7%. Sequencing was carried out using peripheral blood. The source of these receptors is a woman aged 80 or older with COVID-19, enrolled during active disease.

V gene TRBV3-1 (or the pseudogene TRBV3-2) combines with J gene TRBJ1-2; 9 nucleotides agree with TRBD1. Per germline, CDR1 LGHDT and CDR2 YNNKEL (reference sequence). The V segment lost 4 bases and the J segment 4 bases; nucleotides outside the gene matches: 7. The length of the CDR3 is 15 residues. This CDR3 reads CASSPGQGAAYGYTF. The DNA of the CDR3 is TGTGCCAGCAGCCCGGGACAGGGCGCAGCCTATGGCTACACCTTC.

The chain employs TRBV28 and TRBJ1-5; 8 bases align to TRBD1. CDR1 and CDR2 (germline): MDHEN, SYDVKM. The CDR3 runs to 14 residues. The ends lost 6 bases at V and 4 bases at J; junction bases unmatched: 5. The CDR3 protein is CASRTTGANQPQHF. DNA of the CDR3: TGTGCCAGCAGGACGACAGGGGCTAATCAGCCCCAGCATTTT.

This chain links TRBV13 with TRBJ1-1, with 7 bases identical to TRBD1. The CDR3 is 14 amino acids. Germline lookup yields CDR1 PRHDT and CDR2 FYEKMQ (reference sequence). The V gene end was trimmed by 3 bases and the J gene end by 1 base; junction bases not matched to a gene: 2. The chain's CDR3 is CASSFWTGNTEAFF. The CDR3 bases are TGTGCCAGCAGCTTTTGGACAGGGAACACTGAAGCTTTCTTT.

This clone was seen a single time. J is TRBJ2-3 and V is TRBV28; 10 bases map to TRBD2. Germline CDR1 reads MDHEN; CDR2 reads SYDVKM. The CDR3 runs to 16 residues. The V gene end was trimmed by 4 bases and the J gene end by 7 bases; junction bases not matched to a gene: 11. The CDR3 here is CASSSFLAGAMYTQYF. The CDR3 DNA reads as TGTGCCAGCAGTTCCTTCCTAGCGGGAGCCATGTATACGCAGTATTTT. Based on the CDR3 plus reference TRBV28 and TRBJ2-3, the full variable domain is DVKVTQSSRYLVKRTGEKVFLECVQDMDHENMFWYRQDPGLGLRLIYFSYDVKMKEKGDIPEGYSVSREKKERFSLILESASTNQTSMYLCASSSFLAGAMYTQYFGPGTRLTVL.

The J gene is TRBJ1-2, the V gene TRBV19; 8 nucleotides agree with TRBD1. With 8 bases clipped from V and 7 bases from J, the junction kept 15 bases outside the gene matches. The germline gives CDR1 LNHDA, CDR2 SQIVND (reference sequence). The CDR3 is 15 amino acids. The CDR3 nucleotides are TGTGCCAGTTCAAAAACCGGGACAGGAGACCCTGGCTACACCTTC. This translates into CASSKTGTGDPGYTF.

The rearrangement links TRBV7-6 to TRBJ2-3; possibly TRBD2 for D (6 bases). The V gene lost 1 base and the J gene lost 1 base, with 9 bases spanning the gap. The CDR3 contains 15 residues. Germline lookup yields CDR1 SGHVS and CDR2 FNYEAQ. CDR3 DNA: TGTGCCAGCAGCTTAGGGGGGGTAGGCACAGATACGCAGTATTTT. Translating gives CASSLGGVGTDTQYF.

The chain employs TRBV9 and TRBJ2-1; 7 bases align to TRBD2. Germline V gene data show CDR1 as SGDLS and CDR2 as YYNGEE. V was pared by 0 bases and J by 0 bases, with 6 bases of the junction left unmatched. This CDR3 has 17 residues. The CDR3 reads CASSVGLADSSYNEQFF. Here the CDR3 DNA reads TGTGCCAGCAGCGTAGGTCTAGCGGATAGCTCCTACAATGAGCAGTTCTTC.

The chain uses TRBV28 and TRBJ1-2; 8 bases agree with TRBD1. V shed 8 bases and J 2 bases; nucleotides not matched to a gene: 7. The CDR3 is 14 amino acids. Germline V lookup: CDR1 MDHEN, CDR2 SYDVKM. CDR3 protein: CASASRTGNYGYTF. Written as DNA, the CDR3 is TGTGCCAGCGCCAGCCGGACAGGGAACTATGGCTACACCTTC.

This rearrangement joins TRBV19 to TRBJ1-4; no reliable D call. V shed 3 bases and J shed 8 bases, with 10 bases lying between them. This CDR3 has 13 residues. CDR1 LNHDA and CDR2 SQIVND come from the germline V gene (reference sequence). The CDR3 region has the DNA TGTGCCAGTAGTATCAAGGCGGGGGAAAAACTGTTTTTT. Translated: CASSIKAGEKLFF.

The V call is TRBV5-1, the J call TRBJ1-5; possible D gene TRBD1, 6 bases. V lost 1 base, J lost 2 bases, and 10 bases lay in between. The CDR3 has 15 amino acids. Germline V gene data show CDR1 as SGHRS and CDR2 as YFSETQ. The CDR3 loop is CASSLSGGGNQPQHF. CDR3 DNA: TGCGCCAGCAGCTTGAGTGGGGGCGGCAATCAGCCCCAGCATTTT.

The chain joins TRBV9 to TRBJ1-1; D not certain. Germline V lookup: CDR1 SGDLS, CDR2 YYNGEE. The CDR3 has 14 residues. V lost 0 bases and J lost 0, with 6 bases in between. The CDR3 spells CASSVAPLNTEAFF. CDR3 DNA sequence: TGTGCCAGCAGCGTAGCTCCTTTGAACACTGAAGCTTTCTTT. Full variable domain (rest looked up from reference TRBV9 and TRBJ1-1): DSGVTQTPKHLITATGQRVTLRCSPRSGDLSVYWYQQSLDQGLQFLIQYYNGEERAKGNILERFSAQQFPDLHSELNLSSLELGDSALYFCASSVAPLNTEAFFGQGTRLTVV.

The chain carries TRBV6-2 or TRBV6-3 and TRBJ1-5; possible D gene TRBD1, 6 bases. Trimming shortened V by 5 bases and J by 3 bases, and 14 bases separated the two germline ends. Germline V lookup: CDR1 MNHEY, CDR2 SVGEGT. CDR3 size: 15 residues. The CDR3 reads CASSRVRGNNQPQHF. Written as DNA, the CDR3 is TGTGCCAGCAGTCGGGTGAGGGGGAACAATCAGCCCCAGCATTTT.